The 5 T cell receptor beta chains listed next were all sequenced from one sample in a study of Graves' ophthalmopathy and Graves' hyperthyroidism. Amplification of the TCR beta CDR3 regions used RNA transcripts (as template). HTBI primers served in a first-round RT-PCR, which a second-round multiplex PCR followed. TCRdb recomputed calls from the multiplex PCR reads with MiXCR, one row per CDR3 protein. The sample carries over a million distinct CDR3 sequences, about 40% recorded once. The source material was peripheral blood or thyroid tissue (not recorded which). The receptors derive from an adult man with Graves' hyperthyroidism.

The CDR3 DNA reads TGTGCCAGCAGCGTAGGACTAGCGGAGGCCGCCTACGAGCAGTACTTC. Translated, it gives CASSVGLAEAAYEQYF. The chain couples TRBV5-6 to TRBJ2-7; 10 bases match TRBD2. This CDR3 contains 16 residues. Trimming cost V 4 bases and J 2 bases; bases outside gene matches: 9. Looked up from germline, CDR1 is SGHDT and CDR2 is YYEEEE.

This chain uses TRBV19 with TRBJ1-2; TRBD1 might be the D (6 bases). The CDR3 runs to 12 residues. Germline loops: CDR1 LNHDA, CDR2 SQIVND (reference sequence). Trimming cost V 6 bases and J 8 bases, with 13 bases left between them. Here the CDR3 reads CASRKQGLGYTF. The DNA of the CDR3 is TGTGCCAGTAGAAAACAGGGATTAGGCTACACCTTC.

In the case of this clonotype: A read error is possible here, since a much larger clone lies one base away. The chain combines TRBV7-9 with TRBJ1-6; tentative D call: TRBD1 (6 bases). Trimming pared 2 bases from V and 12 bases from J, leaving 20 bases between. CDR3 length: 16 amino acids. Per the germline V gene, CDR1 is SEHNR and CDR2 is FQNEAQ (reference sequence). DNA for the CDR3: TGTGCCAGCAGCTTAAAGGGGGGCGCCGAAAACTTACCCCTCCACTTT. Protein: CASSLKGGAENLPLHF. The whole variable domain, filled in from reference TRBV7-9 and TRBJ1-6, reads DTGVSQNPRHKITKRGQNVTFRCDPISEHNRLYWYRQTLGQGPEFLTYFQNEAQLEKSRLLSDRFSAERPKGSFSTLEIQRTEQGDSAMYLCASSLKGGAENLPLHFGNGTRLTVT.

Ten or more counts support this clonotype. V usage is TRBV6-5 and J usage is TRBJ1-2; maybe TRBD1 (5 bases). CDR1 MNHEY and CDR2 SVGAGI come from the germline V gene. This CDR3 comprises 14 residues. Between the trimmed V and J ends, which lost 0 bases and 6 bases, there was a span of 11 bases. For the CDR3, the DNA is TGTGCCAGCAGTTACTCGGGGGGGTACGATGGCTACACCTTC. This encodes CASSYSGGYDGYTF.

CDR3 region: CASSPSGQGVNYGYTF. Here the CDR3 DNA reads TGTGCCAGCAGCCCGTCAGGACAGGGTGTTAACTATGGCTACACCTTC. The V and J genes are TRBV7-8 and TRBJ1-2; 8 nucleotides match TRBD1. The V and J ends lost 5 bases and 1 base, in that order; junction bases with no gene match: 9. Germline loops: CDR1 SGHVS, CDR2 FQNEAQ. This CDR3 contains 16 residues.